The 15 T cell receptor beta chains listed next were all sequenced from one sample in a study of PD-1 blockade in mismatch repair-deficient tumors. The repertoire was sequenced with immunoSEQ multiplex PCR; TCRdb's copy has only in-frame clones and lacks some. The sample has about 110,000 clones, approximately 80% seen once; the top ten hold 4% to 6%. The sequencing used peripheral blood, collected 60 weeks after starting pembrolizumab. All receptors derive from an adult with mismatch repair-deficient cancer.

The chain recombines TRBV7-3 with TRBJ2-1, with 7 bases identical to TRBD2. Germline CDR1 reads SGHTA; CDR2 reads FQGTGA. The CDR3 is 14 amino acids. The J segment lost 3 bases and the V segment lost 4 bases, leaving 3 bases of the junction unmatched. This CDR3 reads CASSSERGYNEQFF. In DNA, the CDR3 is TGTGCCAGCAGCTCCGAGCGGGGCTACAATGAGCAGTTCTTC.

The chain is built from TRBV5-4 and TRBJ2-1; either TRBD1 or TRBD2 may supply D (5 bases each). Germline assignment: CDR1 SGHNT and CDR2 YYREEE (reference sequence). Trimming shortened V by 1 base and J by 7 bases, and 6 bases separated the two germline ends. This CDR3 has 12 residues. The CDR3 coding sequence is TGTGCCAGCAGCTTGTGGGGGAATGAGCAGTTCTTC. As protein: CASSLWGNEQFF.

This chain's CDR3 is CASSPPKGVAYDEQFF. The DNA for the CDR3 is TGTGCCAGCAGCCCGCCAAAGGGGGTAGCTTACGATGAGCAGTTCTTC. This sequence joins TRBV9 and TRBJ2-1; D perhaps matches TRBD1 (6 bases). This CDR3 contains 16 residues. Trimming took 4 bases from V and 8 from J, leaving 22 bases between them. Germline lookup yields CDR1 SGDLS and CDR2 YYNGEE.

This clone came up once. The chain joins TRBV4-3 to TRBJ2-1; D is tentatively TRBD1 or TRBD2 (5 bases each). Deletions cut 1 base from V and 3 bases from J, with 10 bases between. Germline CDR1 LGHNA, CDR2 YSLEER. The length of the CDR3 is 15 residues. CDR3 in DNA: TGCGCCAGCAGCCAAGGAGGGGATGACTACAATGAGCAGTTCTTC. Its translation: CASSQGGDDYNEQFF.

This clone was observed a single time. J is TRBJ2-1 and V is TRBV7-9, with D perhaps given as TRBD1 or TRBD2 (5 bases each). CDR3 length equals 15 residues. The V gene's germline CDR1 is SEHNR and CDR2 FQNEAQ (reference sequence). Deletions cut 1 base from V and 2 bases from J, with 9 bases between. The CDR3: CASSLGGTPYNEQFF. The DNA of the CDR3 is TGTGCCAGCAGCTTAGGGGGGACCCCCTACAATGAGCAGTTCTTC. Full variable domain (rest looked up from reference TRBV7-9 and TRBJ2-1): DTGVSQNPRHKITKRGQNVTFRCDPISEHNRLYWYRQTLGQGPEFLTYFQNEAQLEKSRLLSDRFSAERPKGSFSTLEIQRTEQGDSAMYLCASSLGGTPYNEQFFGPGTRLTVL.

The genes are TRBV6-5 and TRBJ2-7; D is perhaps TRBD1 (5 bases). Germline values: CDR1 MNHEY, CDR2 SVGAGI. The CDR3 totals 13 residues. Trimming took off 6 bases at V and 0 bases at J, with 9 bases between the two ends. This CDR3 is CASSGHLSYEQYF. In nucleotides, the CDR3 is TGTGCCAGCAGCGGACACCTCTCCTACGAGCAGTACTTC.

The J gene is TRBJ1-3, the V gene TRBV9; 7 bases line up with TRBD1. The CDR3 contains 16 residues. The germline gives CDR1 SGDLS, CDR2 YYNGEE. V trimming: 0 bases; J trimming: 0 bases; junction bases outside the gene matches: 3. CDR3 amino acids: CASSVAAGGSGNTIYF. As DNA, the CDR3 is TGTGCCAGCAGCGTAGCGGCAGGGGGCTCTGGAAACACCATATATTTT. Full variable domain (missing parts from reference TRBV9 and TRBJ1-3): DSGVTQTPKHLITATGQRVTLRCSPRSGDLSVYWYQQSLDQGLQFLIQYYNGEERAKGNILERFSAQQFPDLHSELNLSSLELGDSALYFCASSVAAGGSGNTIYFGEGSWLTVV.

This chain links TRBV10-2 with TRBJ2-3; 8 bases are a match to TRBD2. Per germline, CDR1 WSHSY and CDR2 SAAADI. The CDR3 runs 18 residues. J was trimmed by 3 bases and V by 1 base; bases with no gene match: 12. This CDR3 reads CASSEWAAGGRGTDTQYF. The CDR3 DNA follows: TGCGCCAGCAGTGAGTGGGCGGCGGGAGGAAGAGGTACAGATACGCAGTATTTT.

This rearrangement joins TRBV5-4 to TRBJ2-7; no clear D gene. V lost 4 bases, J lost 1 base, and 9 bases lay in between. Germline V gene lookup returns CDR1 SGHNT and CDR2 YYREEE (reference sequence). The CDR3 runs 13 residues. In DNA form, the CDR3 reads TGTGCCAGCAGCCGAAGCGTATCCTACGAGCAGTACTTC. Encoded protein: CASSRSVSYEQYF.

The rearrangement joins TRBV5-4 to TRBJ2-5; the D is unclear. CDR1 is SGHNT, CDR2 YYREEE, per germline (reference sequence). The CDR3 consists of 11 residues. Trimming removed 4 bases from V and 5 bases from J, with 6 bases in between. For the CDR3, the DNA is TGTGCCAGCAGCGTAGATGAGACCCAGTACTTC. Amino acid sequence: CASSVDETQYF.

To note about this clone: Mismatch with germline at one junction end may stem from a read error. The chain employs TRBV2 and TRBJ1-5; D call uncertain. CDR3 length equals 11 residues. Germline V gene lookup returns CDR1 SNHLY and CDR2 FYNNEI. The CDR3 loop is CASREGQPQHF. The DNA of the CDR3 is TGTGCCAGCAGGGAAGGACAGCCCCAGCATTTT. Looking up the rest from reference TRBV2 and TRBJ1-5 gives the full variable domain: EPEVTQTPSHQVTQMGQEVILRCVPISNHLYFYWYRQILGQKVEFLVSFYNNEISEKSEIFDDQFSVERPDGSNFTLKIRSTKLEDSAMYFCASREGQPQHFGDGTRLSIL.

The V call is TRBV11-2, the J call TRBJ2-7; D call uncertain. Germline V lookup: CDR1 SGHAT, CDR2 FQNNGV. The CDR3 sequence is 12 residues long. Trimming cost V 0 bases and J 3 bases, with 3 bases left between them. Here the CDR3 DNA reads TGTGCCAGCAGCTTAGAGCGCTACGAGCAGTACTTC. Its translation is CASSLERYEQYF.

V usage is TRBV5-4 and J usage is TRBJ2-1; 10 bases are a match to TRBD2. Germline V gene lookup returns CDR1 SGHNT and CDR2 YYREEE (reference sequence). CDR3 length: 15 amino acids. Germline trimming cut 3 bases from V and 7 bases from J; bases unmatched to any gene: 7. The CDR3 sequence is CASSSPGLAINEQFF. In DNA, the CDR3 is TGTGCCAGCAGCTCGCCGGGACTAGCGATAAATGAGCAGTTCTTC.

The CDR3 sequence is CASSLASGYQETQYF. The CDR3, as DNA: TGTGCCAGCAGCTTGGCGTCGGGGTACCAAGAGACCCAGTACTTC. This rearrangement joins TRBV5-6 to TRBJ2-5; the D gene is possibly TRBD2 (5 bases). In germline, CDR1 is SGHDT, CDR2 YYEEEE. CDR3 length equals 15 residues. V was pared by 0 bases and J by 0 bases, with 9 bases between.

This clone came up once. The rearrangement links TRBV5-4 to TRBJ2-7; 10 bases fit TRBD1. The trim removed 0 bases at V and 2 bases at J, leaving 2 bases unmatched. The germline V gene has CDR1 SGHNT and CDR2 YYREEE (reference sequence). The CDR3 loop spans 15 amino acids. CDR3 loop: CASSLVGTGAYEQYF. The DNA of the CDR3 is TGTGCCAGCAGCTTGGTCGGGACAGGGGCCTACGAGCAGTACTTC.